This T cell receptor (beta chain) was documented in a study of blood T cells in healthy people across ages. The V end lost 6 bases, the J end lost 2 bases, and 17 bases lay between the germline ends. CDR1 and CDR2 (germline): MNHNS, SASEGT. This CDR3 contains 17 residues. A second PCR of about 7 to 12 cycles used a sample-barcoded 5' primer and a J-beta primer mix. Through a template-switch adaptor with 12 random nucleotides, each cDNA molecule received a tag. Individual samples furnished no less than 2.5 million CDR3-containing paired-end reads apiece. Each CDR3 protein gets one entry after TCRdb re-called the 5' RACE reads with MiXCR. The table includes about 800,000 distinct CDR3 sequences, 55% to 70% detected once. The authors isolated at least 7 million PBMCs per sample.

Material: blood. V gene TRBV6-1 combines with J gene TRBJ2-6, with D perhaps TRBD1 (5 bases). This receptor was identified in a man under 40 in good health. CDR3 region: CASRGPGQGPGANVLTF. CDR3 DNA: TGTGCCAGCAGGGGCCCTGGGCAGGGTCCTGGGGCCAACGTCCTGACTTTC.